Following are 14 T cell receptor beta chains from one sample sequenced in a study of cytotoxic CD8 clonotypes in ibrutinib-treated CLL. Assay used: immunoSEQ multiplex PCR; TCRdb lists only in-frame clones, some missing. Here the sample spans around 70,000 clones, approximately 82% being singletons. The sequencing here drew on PBMCs, taken after 24 months of ibrutinib treatment. These receptors originate from a human donor with chronic lymphocytic leukemia.

The chain combines TRBV7-3 with TRBJ2-5; a possible D gene is TRBD1 (5 bases). The CDR3 spans 13 residues. Germline V gives CDR1 SGHTA, CDR2 FQGTGA. Deletions cut 4 bases from V and 2 bases from J, with 8 bases between. CDR3 bases: TGTGCCAGCAGCTCAGGGTCTCAAGAGACCCAGTACTTC. Amino acid sequence: CASSSGSQETQYF.

This sequence joins TRBV5-6 and TRBJ2-1; 9 positions agree with TRBD2. V trimming: 5 bases; J trimming: 4 bases; junction bases outside the gene matches: 7. This CDR3 comprises 15 residues. Germline V gene data show CDR1 as SGHDT and CDR2 as YYEEEE. DNA for the CDR3: TGTGCCAGCAGGTATAGCGGGAGACCTTACAATGAGCAGTTCTTC. Protein: CASRYSGRPYNEQFF.

The chain combines TRBV30 with TRBJ2-3; D uncertain. V was cut by 2 bases and J by 0 bases, with 9 bases left in between. This CDR3 comprises 14 residues. Per the germline V gene, CDR1 is GTSNPN and CDR2 is SVGIG (reference sequence). The CDR3 spells CAWSWLGSTDTQYF. The CDR3 DNA is TGTGCCTGGAGTTGGCTAGGGAGCACAGATACGCAGTATTTT.

This rearrangement joins TRBV9 to TRBJ2-3, with unresolved D. The CDR3 covers 15 residues. V lost 0 bases to trimming and J lost 0 bases, with 8 bases between them. Germline-derived CDR1 and CDR2 are SGDLS and YYNGEE. The CDR3 region is CASSVASSSTDTQYF. The CDR3 DNA reads as TGTGCCAGCAGCGTAGCCAGCTCTAGCACAGATACGCAGTATTTT. Supplemented by reference TRBV9 and TRBJ2-3, the full variable domain reads DSGVTQTPKHLITATGQRVTLRCSPRSGDLSVYWYQQSLDQGLQFLIQYYNGEERAKGNILERFSAQQFPDLHSELNLSSLELGDSALYFCASSVASSSTDTQYFGPGTRLTVL.

This clone has a handful of counts. The CDR3 sequence: CAWSPGGTEAFF. The CDR3 DNA follows: TGTGCCTGGAGTCCTGGGGGCACTGAAGCTTTCTTT. The J gene is TRBJ1-1, the V gene TRBV30, with D tentatively TRBD1 (5 bases). The V end was cut by 2 bases, the J end by 4 bases, with 8 bases between. This CDR3 has 12 amino acids. CDR1 and CDR2 (germline): GTSNPN, SVGIG (reference sequence).

The rearrangement links TRBV5-6 to TRBJ2-4; D tentatively fits TRBD1 or TRBD2 (5 bases each). Trimming pared 5 bases from V and 1 base from J, leaving 25 bases between. Per germline, CDR1 SGHDT and CDR2 YYEEEE. The CDR3 runs to 19 residues. The CDR3 reads CASSRTPPGTHWAKNIQYF. The DNA for the CDR3 is TGTGCCAGCAGTAGAACCCCACCGGGGACCCATTGGGCCAAAAACATTCAGTACTTC.

This chain connects TRBV30 to TRBJ1-5; TRBD1 might be the D (6 bases). Trimming shortened V by 1 base and J by 6 bases, and 10 bases separated the two germline ends. Germline CDR1 GTSNPN, CDR2 SVGIG (reference sequence). This CDR3 has 13 amino acids. CDR3 sequence reads: CAWSGGGGQPQHF. The DNA for the CDR3 is TGTGCCTGGAGTGGCGGGGGCGGTCAGCCCCAGCATTTT.

The chain is built from TRBV9 and TRBJ2-3; D ambiguous. This CDR3 region has 14 residues. Deletions cut 1 base from V and 3 bases from J, with 9 bases between. Per germline, CDR1 SGDLS and CDR2 YYNGEE. The CDR3 sequence is CASSVKTETDTQYF. The CDR3 DNA reads as TGTGCCAGCAGCGTAAAAACGGAGACAGATACGCAGTATTTT.

The CDR3 reads CASKIPRDRNEKLFF. The DNA for the CDR3 is TGTGCCAGCAAGATCCCCCGGGACAGAAATGAAAAACTGTTTTTT. This chain links TRBV2 with TRBJ1-4; 7 bases are shared with TRBD1. The V and J ends lost 7 bases and 5 bases, in that order; junction bases with no gene match: 10. Germline lookup yields CDR1 SNHLY and CDR2 FYNNEI. The CDR3 sequence is 15 residues long.

The V and J genes are TRBV18 and TRBJ2-2; D not certain. CDR1 is KGHSH and CDR2 is LQKENI in the germline V gene. There are 16 residues in the CDR3. Trimming took 5 bases from V and 1 from J, leaving 14 bases between them. CDR3 protein: CASSGSRLQNTGELFF. CDR3 bases: TGTGCCAGCTCAGGAAGCCGACTCCAGAACACCGGGGAGCTGTTTTTT.

The chain joins TRBV18 to TRBJ1-5; D gene unclear. CDR1 and CDR2 (germline): KGHSH, LQKENI. The CDR3 length is 13 residues. V shed 3 bases and J shed 7 bases, with 10 bases lying between them. CDR3 nucleotides: TGTGCCAGCTCACCTGGGAACGAGCAGCCCCAGCATTTT. This gives the protein CASSPGNEQPQHF.

The chain recombines TRBV5-1 with TRBJ2-3; 12 nucleotides agree with TRBD2. From germline, CDR1 is SGHRS and CDR2 YFSETQ. CDR3 length: 17 amino acids. V lost 4 bases to trimming and J lost 2 bases; unmatched junction nucleotides: 8. CDR3 protein: CASSGSPSGGATDTQYF. The DNA for the CDR3 is TGCGCCAGCAGCGGGAGTCCTAGCGGGGGGGCCACAGATACGCAGTATTTT. The variable domain in full, with the rest retrieved from reference TRBV5-1 and TRBJ2-3, is KAGVTQTPRYLIKTRGQQVTLSCSPISGHRSVSWYQQTPGQGLQFLFEYFSETQRNKGNFPGRFSGRQFSNSRSEMNVSTLELGDSALYLCASSGSPSGGATDTQYFGPGTRLTVL.

This clone was detected only once. The rearrangement uses TRBV7-7 and TRBJ2-1, with D possibly TRBD2 on 5 matching bases. This CDR3 contains 15 residues. V gave up 8 bases and J gave up 8 bases, with 22 bases separating them. Germline loops: CDR1 SSHAT, CDR2 FNYEAQ (reference sequence). CDR3 residues: CASSASSSSGDEQFF. The CDR3 nucleotides are TGTGCCAGCTCAGCTTCATCTAGCTCAGGCGATGAGCAGTTCTTC.

Only one count was recorded for this clone. The CDR3 nucleotides are TGTGCCAGCAGCGAGACTAACACAGATACGCAGTATTTT. Its protein product is CASSETNTDTQYF. V is TRBV7-3 and J is TRBJ2-3; perhaps TRBD2 as D (5 bases). V was clipped by 5 bases and J by 2 bases, with 8 bases between them. The length of the CDR3 is 13 residues. Germline CDR1 and CDR2: SGHTA and FQGTGA. Filled out from reference TRBV7-3 and TRBJ2-3, the complete variable domain reads GAGVSQTPSNKVTEKGKYVELRCDPISGHTALYWYRQSLGQGPEFLIYFQGTGAADDSGLPNDRFFAVRPEGSVSTLKIQRTERGDSAVYLCASSETNTDTQYFGPGTRLTVL.